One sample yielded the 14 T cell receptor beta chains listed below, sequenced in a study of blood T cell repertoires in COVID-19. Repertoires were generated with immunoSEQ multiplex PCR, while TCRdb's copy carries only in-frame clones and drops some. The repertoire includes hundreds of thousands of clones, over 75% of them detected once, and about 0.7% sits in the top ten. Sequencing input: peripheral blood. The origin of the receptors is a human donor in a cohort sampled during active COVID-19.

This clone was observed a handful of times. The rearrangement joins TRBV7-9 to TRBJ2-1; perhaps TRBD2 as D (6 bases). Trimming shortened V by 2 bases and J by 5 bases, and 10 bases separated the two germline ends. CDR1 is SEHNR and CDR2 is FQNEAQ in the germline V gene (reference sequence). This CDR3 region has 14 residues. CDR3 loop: CASSLTAGNNEQFF. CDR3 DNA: TGTGCCAGCAGCTTAACGGCGGGGAACAATGAGCAGTTCTTC.

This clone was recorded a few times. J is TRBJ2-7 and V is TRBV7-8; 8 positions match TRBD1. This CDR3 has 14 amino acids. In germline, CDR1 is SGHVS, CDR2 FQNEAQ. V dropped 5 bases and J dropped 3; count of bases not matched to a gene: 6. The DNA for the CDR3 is TGTGCCAGCAGCAACCCGGGGACAGGCTACGAGCAGTACTTC. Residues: CASSNPGTGYEQYF.

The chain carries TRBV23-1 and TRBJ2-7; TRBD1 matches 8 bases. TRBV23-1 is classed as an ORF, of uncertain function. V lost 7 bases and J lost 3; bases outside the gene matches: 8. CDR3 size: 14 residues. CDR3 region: CASNETGVLYEQYF. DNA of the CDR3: TGCGCCAGCAACGAGACAGGGGTACTCTACGAGCAGTACTTC.

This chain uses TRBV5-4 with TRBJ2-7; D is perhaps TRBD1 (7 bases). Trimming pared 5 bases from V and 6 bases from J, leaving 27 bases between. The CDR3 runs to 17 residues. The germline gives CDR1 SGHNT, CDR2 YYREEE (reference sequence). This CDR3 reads CASSPEPWTGGGAEQYF. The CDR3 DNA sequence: TGTGCCAGCAGTCCCGAGCCGTGGACAGGAGGAGGGGCCGAGCAGTACTTC.

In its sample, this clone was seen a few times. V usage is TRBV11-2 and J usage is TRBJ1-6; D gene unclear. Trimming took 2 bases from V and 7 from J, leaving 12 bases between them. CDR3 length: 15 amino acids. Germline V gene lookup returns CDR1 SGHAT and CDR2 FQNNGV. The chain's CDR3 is CASSLRGQANSPLHF. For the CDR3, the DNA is TGTGCCAGCAGCTTACGTGGGCAGGCCAATTCACCCCTCCACTTT.

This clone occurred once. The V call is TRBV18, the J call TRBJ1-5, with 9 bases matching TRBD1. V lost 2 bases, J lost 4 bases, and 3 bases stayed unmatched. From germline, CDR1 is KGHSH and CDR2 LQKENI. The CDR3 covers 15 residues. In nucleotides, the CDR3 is TGTGCCAGCTCACCAGGCGACAGGGGGAATCAGCCCCAGCATTTT. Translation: CASSPGDRGNQPQHF.

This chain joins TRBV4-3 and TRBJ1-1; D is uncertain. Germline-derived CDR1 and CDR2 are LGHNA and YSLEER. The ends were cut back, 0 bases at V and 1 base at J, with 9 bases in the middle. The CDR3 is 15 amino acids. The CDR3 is CASSQDAEANTEAFF. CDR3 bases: TGCGCCAGCAGCCAAGATGCAGAGGCGAACACTGAAGCTTTCTTT.

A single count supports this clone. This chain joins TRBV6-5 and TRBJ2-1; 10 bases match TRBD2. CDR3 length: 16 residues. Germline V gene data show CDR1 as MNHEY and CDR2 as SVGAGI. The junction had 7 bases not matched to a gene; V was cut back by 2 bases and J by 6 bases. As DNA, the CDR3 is TGTGCCAGCAGTTACATCCGAGCGGGAGGGCGCAATGAGCAGTTCTTC. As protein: CASSYIRAGGRNEQFF.

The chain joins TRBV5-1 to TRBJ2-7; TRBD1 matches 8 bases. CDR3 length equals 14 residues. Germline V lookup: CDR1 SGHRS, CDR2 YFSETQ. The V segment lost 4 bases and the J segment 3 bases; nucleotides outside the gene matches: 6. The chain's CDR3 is CASSHGQGDYEQYF. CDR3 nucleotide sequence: TGCGCCAGCAGCCACGGACAGGGCGACTACGAGCAGTACTTC. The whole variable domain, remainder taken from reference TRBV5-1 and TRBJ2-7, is KAGVTQTPRYLIKTRGQQVTLSCSPISGHRSVSWYQQTPGQGLQFLFEYFSETQRNKGNFPGRFSGRQFSNSRSEMNVSTLELGDSALYLCASSHGQGDYEQYFGPGTRLTVT.

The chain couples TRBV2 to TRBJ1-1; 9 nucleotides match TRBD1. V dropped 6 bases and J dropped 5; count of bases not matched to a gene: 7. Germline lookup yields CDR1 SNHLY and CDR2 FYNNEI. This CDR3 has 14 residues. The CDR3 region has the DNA TGTGCCAGCAGCCTAAAACAGGGGGCGACTGAAGCTTTCTTT. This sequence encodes CASSLKQGATEAFF.

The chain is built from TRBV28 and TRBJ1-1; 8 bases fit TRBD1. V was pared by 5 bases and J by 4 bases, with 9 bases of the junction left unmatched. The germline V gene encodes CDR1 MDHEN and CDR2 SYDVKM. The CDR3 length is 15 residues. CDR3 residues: CASSLNRGRGTEAFF. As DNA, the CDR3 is TGTGCCAGCAGTCTAAACAGGGGGAGGGGCACTGAAGCTTTCTTT.

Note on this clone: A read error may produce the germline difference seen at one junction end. Here the CDR3 DNA reads TGCAGTGCTAGAAACAACAGGGCTCATGGCTTC. Residues: CSARNNRAHGF. The rearrangement links TRBV20-1 to TRBJ1-2; weak D call: TRBD1 (6 bases). The CDR3 runs to 11 residues. Germline V gene lookup returns CDR1 DFQATT and CDR2 SNEGSKA (reference sequence).

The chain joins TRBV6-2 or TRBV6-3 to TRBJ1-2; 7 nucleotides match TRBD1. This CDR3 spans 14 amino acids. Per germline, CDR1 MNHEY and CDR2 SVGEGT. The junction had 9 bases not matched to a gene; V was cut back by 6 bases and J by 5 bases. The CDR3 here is CASSSGGSRYGYTF. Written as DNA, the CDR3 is TGTGCCAGCAGCTCAGGGGGTTCTCGATATGGCTACACCTTC.

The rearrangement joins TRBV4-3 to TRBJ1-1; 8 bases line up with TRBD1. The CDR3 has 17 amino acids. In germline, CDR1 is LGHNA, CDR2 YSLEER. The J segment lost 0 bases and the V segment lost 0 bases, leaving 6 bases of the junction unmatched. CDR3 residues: CASSQEPGQGVNTEAFF. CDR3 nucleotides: TGCGCCAGCAGCCAAGAGCCCGGACAGGGAGTGAACACTGAAGCTTTCTTT.